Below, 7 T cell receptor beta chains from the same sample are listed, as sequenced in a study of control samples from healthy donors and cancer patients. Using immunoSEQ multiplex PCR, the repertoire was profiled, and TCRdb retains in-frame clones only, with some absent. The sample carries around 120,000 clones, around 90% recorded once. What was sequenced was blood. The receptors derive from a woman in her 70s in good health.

The CDR3 region has the DNA TGTGCCAGCAGCCCATTAGATCGGGACAGGGCCGCCTACGAGCAGTACTTC. Translating it yields CASSPLDRDRAAYEQYF. V is TRBV5-6 and J is TRBJ2-7, with 9 bases fitting TRBD1. V lost 4 bases to trimming and J lost 2 bases; unmatched junction nucleotides: 13. In germline, CDR1 is SGHDT, CDR2 YYEEEE. CDR3 length equals 17 residues.

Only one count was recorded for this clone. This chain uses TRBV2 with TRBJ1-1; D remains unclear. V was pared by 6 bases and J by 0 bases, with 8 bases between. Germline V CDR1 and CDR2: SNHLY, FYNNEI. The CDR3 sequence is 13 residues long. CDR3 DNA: TGTGCCAGCAGCGCTAATATGAACACTGAAGCTTTCTTT. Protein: CASSANMNTEAFF.

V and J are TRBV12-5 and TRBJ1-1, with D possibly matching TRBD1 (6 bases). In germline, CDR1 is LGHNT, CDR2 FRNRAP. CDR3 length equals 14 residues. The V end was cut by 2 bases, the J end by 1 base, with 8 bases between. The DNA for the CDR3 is TGTGCTAGTGGTTTGCCGACAGGGAACACTGAAGCTTTCTTT. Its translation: CASGLPTGNTEAFF.

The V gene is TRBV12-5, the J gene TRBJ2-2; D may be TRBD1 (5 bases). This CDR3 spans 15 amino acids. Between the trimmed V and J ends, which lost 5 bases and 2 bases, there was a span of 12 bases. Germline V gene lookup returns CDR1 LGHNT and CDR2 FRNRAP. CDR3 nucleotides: TGTGCTAGTGGTCCCCAGACAGTTAACACCGGGGAGCTGTTTTTT. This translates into CASGPQTVNTGELFF.

The CDR3 DNA reads as TGTGCCAGCAGCCACCGGACGGGGGGAGAGACCCAGTACTTC. Residues: CASSHRTGGETQYF. This sequence joins TRBV11-2 and TRBJ2-5; 7 nucleotides match TRBD2. The V gene end was trimmed by 5 bases and the J gene end by 4 bases; junction bases not matched to a gene: 7. CDR1 and CDR2 from the germline V gene are SGHAT and FQNNGV. The CDR3 has 14 residues.

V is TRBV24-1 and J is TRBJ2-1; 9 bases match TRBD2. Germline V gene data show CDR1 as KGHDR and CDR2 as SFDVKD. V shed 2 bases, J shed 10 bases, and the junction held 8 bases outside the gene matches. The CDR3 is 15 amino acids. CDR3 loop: CATSDSGRGGLEQFF. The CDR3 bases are TGTGCCACCAGTGATTCGGGGCGGGGGGGCCTCGAGCAGTTCTTC.

The CDR3, as DNA: TGCGCCAGCAGCTGGCGGACAGGGGCACGCACAGATACGCAGTATTTT. Protein sequence: CASSWRTGARTDTQYF. The genes are TRBV5-1 and TRBJ2-3; 9 positions match TRBD1. This CDR3 spans 16 amino acids. The ends lost 3 bases at V and 1 base at J; junction bases unmatched: 6. From germline, CDR1 is SGHRS and CDR2 YFSETQ.